This TCR beta chain originates from a study of shared clonotypes between healthy human individuals (dated by TCRdb to the early 2020s). For the study in its entirety: Three men and two women, aged 18 to 49 years, made up the cohort. To estimate repertoire size and how much clonotypes are shared between individuals, the study performed deep sequencing of blood TCR repertoires from about five healthy adults. For each donor, CD4 naive and CD4 memory were each given three plates, CD8 naive was given two plates, and CD8 memory was given one plate. Per donor, leukapheresis produced somewhere between about 0.9 and 10 billion PBMCs. To increase sequencing depth and limit assay-specific biases, different laboratories used diverse techniques to prepare libraries and sequence TCR repertoires.

Remarks on this clone: Its recognized antigen is unknown. No clone much larger than this one lies a single base away; base qualities are absent.

Using the deep immunoSEQ assay, TCR CDR3 regions were amplified from genomic DNA by multiplex PCR. Genomic DNA extracted from each cell subset was distributed evenly over all wells of several immunoSEQ 96-well plates, and each plate served as one replicate. Each replicate PCR for sorted subsets received roughly 200 ng genomic DNA, equal to roughly 33,000 T cell genomes. The purified libraries were quantified using a Qubit 3.0 fluorometer, sized with a Bioanalyzer 2100, and then quantified again using the KAPA Library Quantification kit. Each immunoSEQ 96-well plate was sequenced on its own single-read 150-cycle Illumina NextSeq 550 flow cell. As for the original processing: The immunoSEQ output contained only junctional sequences without quality scores, so filtering could not match that applied to full-length reads. To assign V/J genes and CDR3, sequences were annotated against IMGT germline references using PyIR, a Python wrapper for IgBLAST v1.9. Reads were removed for weak V/J assignments (E-value above 1e-6), missing CDR3, stop codons, out-of-frame junctions, or ambiguous translated residues. A V3J clonotype was defined by an identical inferred V gene, J gene, and CDR3 amino acid sequence. To compute the percentage overlap between repertoires, the number of shared unique clonotypes was divided by the size of the smaller repertoire. Three approaches were used to assess repertoire richness: RTK rarefaction, the Chao1 estimator, and Recon v2.1 estimates of unobserved clonotypes. Generation probabilities were computed with OLGA for all TCRbeta clonotypes obtained by the gDNA method from a handful of donors. As stored in TCRdb, this immuneACCESS dataset retains in-frame rearrangements with V and J assigned. A fraction of the clones does not appear; measured against another copy, unresolved V genes explain less than half of the discrepancy, and the remainder lacks a known reason. The DNA gave D and trimming, while V, J and clone size come from that table. Recorded for this sample are approximately 720,000 clones; about 90% of them occurred a single time. In total, the top ten clones hold about 24% of the sample.

For CDR1 and CDR2, the germline V gene lists KGHSH and LQKENI. Between the V and J ends, shortened by 6 bases and 3 bases respectively, the junction contains 17 bases. From its cysteine to its phenylalanine, the CDR3 spans 15 amino acids. The kept DNA is CDR3 alone, 45 bases in frame from the first base. The investigation overall reported the following: Across a handful of donors, approximately 4.6% of naive CD4, more than 3% of naive CD8, 2.3% of memory CD4, and 0.3% to 0.45% of memory CD8 clonotypes were shared. The genetic and exposure-history diversity represented was limited by the small number of donors. Sampling was restricted to blood, and TCR repertoires in tissues likely differ from the TCR repertoires found in blood. Rarefaction of sorted-subset datasets indicated incomplete sequencing despite the large sequencing depth. Compared with non-shared clonotypes, the clonotypes found in all four sorted-subset donors had higher generation probabilities. Naive subsets generally had larger estimated clonotype richness than memory subsets did. Based on pairwise subsampling, the degree of clonotype sharing among donors was expected to be affected by sequencing depth.

CD8 naive samples were obtained by positive selection for CCR7 among CD45RO-negative cells, yielding a CD45RA+CCR7+ population from which TemRA cells were excluded. Donors were healthy HIV-negative adults with no recently reported acute infections or vaccinations. Only Caucasian adults living in Nashville, Tennessee, USA were represented among the donors. Blood was collected by leukapheresis, and PBMCs were isolated by Ficoll-Histopaque density gradient centrifugation and then cryopreserved in liquid nitrogen vapor phase. Analytical flow cytometry was used to check the purity and quantity of every magnetically sorted T cell population. Each sorted fraction had its genomic DNA isolated and then quantified by UV absorbance on a Nanodrop 2000c.

The rearranged chain carries TRBV18 and TRBJ2-5; TRBD2 might be the D gene, on 5 matching bases. This sequence originates from a man under 40 in good health. Sequenced material: naive CD8+ T cells sorted from blood. The sample's cell subset or site label, decoded: CD45RA+CCR7+. The CDR3 region reads CASSPLWGSEETQYF. Read as DNA, the sequence is TGTGCCAGCTCGCCCCTATGGGGTAGCGAAGAGACCCAGTACTTC.